Listed here are 16 T cell receptor beta chains from one sample, sequenced in a study of human T cells and chemical hapten exposure. Each CDR3 protein gets one entry after TCRdb re-called the RACE reads with MiXCR. The profile shows over 60,000 distinct CDR3 sequences, over 9% of them singletons. The time point is: patch test 2, 6 weeks after DPC sensitization. The treatment here: therapeutic diphenylcyclopropenone sensitization with weekly scalp DPC. The sample here was whole blood, taken in connection with sensitization to the hapten diphenylcyclopropenone (DPC). The receptors originated from a woman between 45 and 65 years old with alopecia areata. Some clones in this sample may be carry-over from other donors' samples.

There are many counts of this clonotype. The chain joins TRBV5-6 to TRBJ2-3; 9 bases fit TRBD2. Trimming cost V 0 bases and J 7 bases; bases outside gene matches: 6. Germline values: CDR1 SGHDT, CDR2 YYEEEE. This CDR3 has 15 residues. CDR3 coding DNA: TGTGCCAGCAGCTTGGGGCTAGCGGGACTTCATACGCAGTATTTT. Translating gives CASSLGLAGLHTQYF.

This rearrangement joins TRBV7-8 to TRBJ2-1; D possibly corresponds to TRBD1 (6 bases). The CDR3 is 15 residues long. Germline lookup yields CDR1 SGHVS and CDR2 FQNEAQ. V lost 3 bases, J lost 1 base, and 10 bases lay in between. The CDR3 DNA is TGTGCCAGCAGCTTCGAGGGGGAGTCCTACAATGAGCAGTTCTTC. Residues: CASSFEGESYNEQFF.

At least ten counts were recorded for this clonotype. The chain employs TRBV6-5 and TRBJ2-2; 14 bases are shared with TRBD2. CDR3 length: 18 amino acids. With V trimmed by 0 bases and J by 1 base, 1 base remained unmatched. Looked up from germline, CDR1 is MNHEY and CDR2 is SVGAGI. The chain's CDR3 is CASSYSGLAGENTGELFF. DNA for the CDR3: TGTGCCAGCAGTTACTCGGGACTAGCGGGAGAGAACACCGGGGAGCTGTTTTTT.

This clonotype has ten or more counts. This chain links TRBV5-4 with TRBJ2-1; D is undetermined. Germline V gene sequence: CDR1 SGHNT, CDR2 YYREEE (reference sequence). The V end was cut by 2 bases, the J end by 8 bases, with 11 bases between. The CDR3 loop spans 13 amino acids. CDR3 sequence: CASSLVAEDEQFF. The CDR3 region has the DNA TGTGCCAGCAGCTTAGTAGCAGAGGATGAGCAGTTCTTC.

At least ten counts were recorded for this clonotype. The J gene is TRBJ2-3, the V gene TRBV19; D is uncertain. Trimming removed 10 bases from V and 2 bases from J, with 16 bases in between. The CDR3 loop spans 14 amino acids. The germline CDR1 and CDR2 sequences are LNHDA and SQIVND (reference sequence). DNA for the CDR3: TGTGCCACGAACGTCGGGCGGACCACAGATACGCAGTATTTT. Protein product: CATNVGRTTDTQYF.

To note about this clonotype: A single base separates this from a much larger clone, so it may be a read error. The V and J genes are TRBV30 and TRBJ2-2, with D tentatively TRBD1 or TRBD2 (5 bases each). The CDR3 has 13 residues. CDR1 and CDR2 (germline): GTSNPN, SVGIG (reference sequence). This CDR3 is CAWGVGGTGELFF. The CDR3 DNA reads as TGTGCCTGGGGTGTTGGGGGCACCGGGGAGCTGTTTTTT. Filled out from reference TRBV30 and TRBJ2-2, the complete variable domain reads SQTIHQWPATLVQPVGSPLSLECTVEGTSNPNLYWYRQAAGRGLQLLFYSVGIGQISSEVPQNLSASRPQDRQFILSSKKLLLSDSGFYLCAWGVGGTGELFFGEGSRLTVL.

In this sample, this clonotype turned up a few times. The CDR3 is CSVEDLVSHDTQYF. In DNA form, the CDR3 reads TGCAGCGTTGAAGATCTGGTGTCTCACGATACGCAGTATTTT. The rearrangement links TRBV29-1 to TRBJ2-3; D remains ambiguous. The CDR3 is 14 residues long. Trimming pared 0 bases from V and 6 bases from J, leaving 13 bases between. In germline, CDR1 is SQVTM, CDR2 ANQGSEA.

This clonotype came up many times. The J gene is TRBJ2-1, the V gene TRBV6-5; 7 bases map to TRBD2. CDR3 length: 17 residues. Germline values: CDR1 MNHEY, CDR2 SVGAGI. Losses at the gene ends were 0 bases for V and 7 bases for J; bases not matched to a gene: 12. The CDR3 region is CASSYSPGGPSGNEQFF. CDR3 coding DNA: TGTGCCAGCAGTTACTCTCCGGGAGGCCCTTCTGGTAATGAGCAGTTCTTC.

This clonotype has a count of ten or more. The J gene is TRBJ1-2, the V gene TRBV19; 11 bases fit TRBD1. The CDR3 spans 15 residues. CDR1 is LNHDA and CDR2 is SQIVND in the germline V gene (reference sequence). V lost 6 bases to trimming and J lost 4 bases; unmatched junction nucleotides: 7. The CDR3 coding sequence is TGTGCCAGTAGCATCGGGACAGGGGGTTCCTATGGCTACACCTTC. Protein: CASSIGTGGSYGYTF.

This clonotype has a handful of counts. The V and J genes are TRBV2 and TRBJ2-1; D ambiguous. This CDR3 is 11 amino acids long. From germline, CDR1 is SNHLY and CDR2 FYNNEI. Trimming took 6 bases from V and 3 from J, leaving 3 bases between them. CDR3 amino acids: CASRDYNEQFF. In nucleotides, the CDR3 is TGTGCCAGCAGGGACTACAATGAGCAGTTCTTC.

This clonotype was seen more than once but under ten times. V is TRBV2 and J is TRBJ2-1, with unresolved D. The CDR3 is 12 amino acids. The germline gives CDR1 SNHLY, CDR2 FYNNEI. V lost 5 bases, J lost 7 bases, and 9 bases lay in between. CDR3 coding DNA: TGTGCCAGCAGTCCTAGGTTGAATGAGCAGTTCTTC. Translating gives CASSPRLNEQFF.

The V gene is TRBV28, the J gene TRBJ2-1; 8 bases agree with TRBD2. The germline V gene encodes CDR1 MDHEN and CDR2 SYDVKM. The CDR3 runs 15 residues. With V trimmed by 6 bases and J by 10 bases, 14 bases remained unmatched. DNA for the CDR3: TGTGCCAGCAGGCGGACTAGCTGGTCTTCAGGCGAGCAGTTCTTC. It codes for CASRRTSWSSGEQFF.

This clonotype was seen ten or more times. The chain links TRBV9 to TRBJ1-6; TRBD1 matches at 7 bases. This CDR3 has 16 amino acids. Germline loops: CDR1 SGDLS, CDR2 YYNGEE. After removal of 0 bases from V and 7 bases from J, the junction contained 7 bases not matched to a gene. The CDR3 reads CASSVATSGGNSPLHF. CDR3 coding DNA: TGTGCCAGCAGCGTAGCTACGTCAGGGGGGAATTCACCCCTCCACTTT.

The chain uses TRBV3-1 and TRBJ2-5, with D possibly being TRBD1 (6 bases). This CDR3 comprises 14 residues. CDR1 and CDR2 from the germline V gene are LGHDT and YNNKEL (reference sequence). Trimming left V 7 bases short and J 1 base short, with 13 bases between. DNA of the CDR3: TGTGCCAGCACCCCTAGGACAGCCCAAGAGACCCAGTACTTC. Residues: CASTPRTAQETQYF.

This clonotype was picked up a small number of times. V usage is TRBV7-6 and J usage is TRBJ2-5; the match to TRBD2 covers 7 bases. V shed 4 bases and J 5 bases; nucleotides not matched to a gene: 13. The length of the CDR3 is 16 residues. The germline V gene has CDR1 SGHVS and CDR2 FNYEAQ. CDR3 residues: CASSSLLREAQETQYF. The DNA for the CDR3 is TGTGCCAGCAGCTCCCTACTCCGGGAGGCACAGGAGACCCAGTACTTC.

The chain combines TRBV20-1 with TRBJ2-7; D possibly corresponds to TRBD2 (5 bases). Germline assignment: CDR1 DFQATT and CDR2 SNEGSKA (reference sequence). Trimming took 6 bases from V and 11 from J, leaving 26 bases between them. The CDR3 loop spans 14 amino acids. Here the CDR3 reads CSAPRGIGAYGEYF. As DNA, the CDR3 is TGCAGTGCGCCCCGGGGTATAGGAGCCTACGGGGAGTACTTC.